These T cell receptor beta chains were read from a single sample in a study of blood T cells in healthy people across ages. MiXCR, applied by TCRdb to the 5' RACE reads, yields one record per CDR3 protein. Of over 1.5 million distinct CDR3 sequences listed, around 48% are singletons. The sequencing sample was made of blood. The source of these receptors is a woman aged 40 to 49 in good health. CDR3s include the opening cysteine and the closing phenylalanine or tryptophan. Each record gives: V gene, clone size, J gene, D gene, CDR3 DNA, CDR3 protein. D genes are given only for firm matches. Size values are once, few and many counts, or a class for expanded clones, and some rows have none.

TRBV7-2,few,TRBJ2-3,.,TGTGCCAGCAGCGTAAAATCCGTCACAGATACGCAGTATTTT,CASSVKSVTDTQYF
TRBV4-1,.,TRBJ2-2,.,TGCGCCAGCAGCCAAGATCAGGGGCCCGGGGAGCTGTTTTTT,CASSQDQGPGELFF
TRBV7-9,.,TRBJ2-7,.,TGTGCCAGCATCGAGATCAATAGCGGCTACGAGCAGTACTTC,CASIEINSGYEQYF
TRBV4-2,.,TRBJ2-3,.,TGTGCCAGCAGCCAAGAGAGAGGTCTGTACCGCACAGATACGCAGTATTTT,CASSQERGLYRTDTQYF
TRBV10-3,.,TRBJ2-1,.,TGTGCCATCGGAACAGGAGATTACAATGAGCAGTTCTTC,CAIGTGDYNEQFF
TRBV4-1,.,TRBJ1-5,.,TGCGCCAGCAGCCACCCATTAAGGGGGAACAATCAGCCCCAGCATTTT,CASSHPLRGNNQPQHF
TRBV4-3,.,TRBJ2-1,TRBD2,TGCGCCAGCAGCCAAGATTTTAGTAGGGGCGGGGGCAATGAGCAGTTCTTC,CASSQDFSRGGGNEQFF
TRBV5-6,.,TRBJ1-5,.,TGTGCCAGCAGCTTGACGGGTCTGAGGCCCCAGCATTTT,CASSLTGLRPQHF
TRBV28,.,TRBJ2-1,.,TGTGCCAGCAGTGGGATGGGACTTCCACGAAACAATGAGCAGTTCTTC,CASSGMGLPRNNEQFF
TRBV6-5,.,TRBJ1-4,TRBD1,TGTGCCAGCAGATCCGGGACAGGGTCGGCGGAAAAACTGTTTTTT,CASRSGTGSAEKLFF
TRBV29-1,.,TRBJ2-1,.,TGCAGCGTTGCCCCTTCTAAGTTTGTCGAGCAGTTCTTC,CSVAPSKFVEQFF
TRBV20-1,few,TRBJ2-1,TRBD2,TGCAGTGCTATGTTGGGGGGGTTTAGCTCCTACAATGAGCAGTTCTTC,CSAMLGGFSSYNEQFF
TRBV7-9,.,TRBJ2-1,TRBD2,TGTGCCAGCAGCTTTACTGGGGGGGGAAGCTCCTACAATGAGCAGTTCTTC,CASSFTGGGSSYNEQFF
TRBV20-1,.,TRBJ1-5,TRBD1,TGCAGTGCCACCGGACAGGGGGCGATTGGCAATCAGCCCCAGCATTTT,CSATGQGAIGNQPQHF